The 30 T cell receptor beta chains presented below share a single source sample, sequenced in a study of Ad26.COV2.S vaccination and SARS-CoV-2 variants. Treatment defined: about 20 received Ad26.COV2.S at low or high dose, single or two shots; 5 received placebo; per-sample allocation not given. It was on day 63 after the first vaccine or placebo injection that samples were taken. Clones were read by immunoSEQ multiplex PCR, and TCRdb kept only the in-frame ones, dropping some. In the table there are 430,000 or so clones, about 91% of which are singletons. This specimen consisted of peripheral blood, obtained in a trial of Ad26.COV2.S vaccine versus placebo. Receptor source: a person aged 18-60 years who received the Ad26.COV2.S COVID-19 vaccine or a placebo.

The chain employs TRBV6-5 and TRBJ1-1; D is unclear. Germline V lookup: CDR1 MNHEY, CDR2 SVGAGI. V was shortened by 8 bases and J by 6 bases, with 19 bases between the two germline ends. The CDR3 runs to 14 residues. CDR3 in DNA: TGTGCCAGCGGCCGCGTCCCCGCGATAGCTGAAGCTTTCTTT. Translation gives CASGRVPAIAEAFF.

The CDR3 DNA follows: TGTGCCAGCAGTTACTCGATGGGGGCACCGTACAAAGCTTTCTTT. Its translation is CASSYSMGAPYKAFF. The rearrangement uses TRBV6-5 and TRBJ1-1; the D gene is possibly TRBD1 (6 bases). This CDR3 has 15 residues. Trimming left V 0 bases short and J 9 bases short, with 17 bases between. Germline V CDR1 and CDR2: MNHEY, SVGAGI.

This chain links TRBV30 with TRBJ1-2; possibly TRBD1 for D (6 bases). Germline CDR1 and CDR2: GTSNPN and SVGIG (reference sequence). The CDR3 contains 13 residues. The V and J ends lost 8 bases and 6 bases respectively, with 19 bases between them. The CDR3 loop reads CAGWVTGGDGYTF. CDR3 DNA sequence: TGTGCCGGGTGGGTGACAGGAGGGGATGGCTACACCTTC.

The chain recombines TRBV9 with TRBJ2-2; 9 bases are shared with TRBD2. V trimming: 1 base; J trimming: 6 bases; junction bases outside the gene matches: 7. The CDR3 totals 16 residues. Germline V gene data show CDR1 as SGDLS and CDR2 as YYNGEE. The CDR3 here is CASSVMGGRESGELFF. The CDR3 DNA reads TGTGCCAGCAGCGTAATGGGCGGGAGGGAATCCGGGGAGCTGTTTTTT.

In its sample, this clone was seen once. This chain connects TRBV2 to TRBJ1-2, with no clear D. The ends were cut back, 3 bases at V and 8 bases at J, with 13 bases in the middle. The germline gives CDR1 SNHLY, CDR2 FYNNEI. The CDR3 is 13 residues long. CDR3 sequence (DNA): TGTGCCAGCAGTGATGATTTGGGGTACGGCTACACCTTC. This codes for CASSDDLGYGYTF.

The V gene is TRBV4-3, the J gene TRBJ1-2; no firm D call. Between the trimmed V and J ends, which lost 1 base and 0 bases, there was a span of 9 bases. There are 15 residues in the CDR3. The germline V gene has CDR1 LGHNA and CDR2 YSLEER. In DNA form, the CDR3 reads TGCGCCAGCAGCCAAGGCGGACCGACTAACTATGGCTACACCTTC. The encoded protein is CASSQGGPTNYGYTF.

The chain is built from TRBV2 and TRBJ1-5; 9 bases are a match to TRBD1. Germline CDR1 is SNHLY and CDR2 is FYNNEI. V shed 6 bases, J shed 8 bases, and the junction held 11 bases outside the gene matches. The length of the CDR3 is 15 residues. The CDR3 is CASRIRGQGTEPQHF. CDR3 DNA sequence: TGTGCCAGCAGAATTCGCGGACAGGGGACGGAGCCCCAGCATTTT.

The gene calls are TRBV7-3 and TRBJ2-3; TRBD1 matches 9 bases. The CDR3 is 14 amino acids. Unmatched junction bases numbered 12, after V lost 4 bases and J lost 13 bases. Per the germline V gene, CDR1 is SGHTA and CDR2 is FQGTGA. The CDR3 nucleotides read TGTGCCAGCAGCTCTAACACAGGGGGCCGACCTAAGTATTTT. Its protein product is CASSSNTGGRPKYF.

In DNA, the CDR3 is TGTGCCAGCCAGGACAGATACGAGCAGTACTTC. Protein: CASQDRYEQYF. The chain joins TRBV28 to TRBJ2-7; D is perhaps TRBD1 (6 bases). V was clipped by 8 bases and J by 4 bases, with 9 bases between them. This CDR3 is 11 amino acids long. The germline gives CDR1 MDHEN, CDR2 SYDVKM.

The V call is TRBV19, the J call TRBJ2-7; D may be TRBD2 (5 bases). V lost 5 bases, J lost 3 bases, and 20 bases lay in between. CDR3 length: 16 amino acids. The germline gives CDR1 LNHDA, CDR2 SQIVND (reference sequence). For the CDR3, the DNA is TGTGCCAGTAGTCGGCCAGGCGGTAACGGGGACTACGAGCAGTACGTC. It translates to CASSRPGGNGDYEQYV.

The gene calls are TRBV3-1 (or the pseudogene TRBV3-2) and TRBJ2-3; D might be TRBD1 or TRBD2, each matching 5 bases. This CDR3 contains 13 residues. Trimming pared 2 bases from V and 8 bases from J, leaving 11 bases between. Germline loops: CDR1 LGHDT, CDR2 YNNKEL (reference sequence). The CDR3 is CASSQTGLPTQYF. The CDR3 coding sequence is TGTGCCAGCAGCCAAACGGGGCTACCTACGCAGTATTTT.

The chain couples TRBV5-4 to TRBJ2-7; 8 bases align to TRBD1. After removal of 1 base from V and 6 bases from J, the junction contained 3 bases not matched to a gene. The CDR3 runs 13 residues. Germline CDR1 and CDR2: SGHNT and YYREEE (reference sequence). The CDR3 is CASSLPGGLEQYV. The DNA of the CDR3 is TGTGCCAGCAGCTTGCCAGGGGGCCTCGAGCAGTACGTC.

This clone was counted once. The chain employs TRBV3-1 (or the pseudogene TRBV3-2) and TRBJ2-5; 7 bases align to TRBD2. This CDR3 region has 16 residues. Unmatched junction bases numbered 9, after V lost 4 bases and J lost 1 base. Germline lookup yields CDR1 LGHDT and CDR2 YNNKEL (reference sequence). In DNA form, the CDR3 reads TGTGCCAGCAGCCCCCCTGTGGGAGGGCGCCAAGAGACCCAGTACTTC. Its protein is CASSPPVGGRQETQYF.

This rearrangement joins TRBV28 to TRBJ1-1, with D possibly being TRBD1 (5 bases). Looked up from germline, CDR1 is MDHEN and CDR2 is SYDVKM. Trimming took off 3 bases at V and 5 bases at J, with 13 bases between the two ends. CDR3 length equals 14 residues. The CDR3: CASSLRAGHTEAFF. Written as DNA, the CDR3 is TGTGCCAGCAGTTTGCGGGCAGGGCATACTGAAGCTTTCTTT.

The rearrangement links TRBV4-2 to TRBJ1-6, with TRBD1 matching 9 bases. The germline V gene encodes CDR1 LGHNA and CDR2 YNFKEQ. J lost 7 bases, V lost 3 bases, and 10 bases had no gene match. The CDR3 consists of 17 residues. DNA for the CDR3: TGTGCCAGCAGCCATGACAAAAGACAGGGGGTAAATTCACCCCTCCACTTT. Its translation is CASSHDKRQGVNSPLHF.

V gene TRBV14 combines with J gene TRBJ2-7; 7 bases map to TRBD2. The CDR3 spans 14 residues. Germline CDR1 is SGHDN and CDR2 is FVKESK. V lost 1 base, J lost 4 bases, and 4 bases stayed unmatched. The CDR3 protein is CASSQAGGGYEQYF. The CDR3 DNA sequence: TGTGCCAGCAGCCAAGCGGGGGGAGGTTACGAGCAGTACTTC.

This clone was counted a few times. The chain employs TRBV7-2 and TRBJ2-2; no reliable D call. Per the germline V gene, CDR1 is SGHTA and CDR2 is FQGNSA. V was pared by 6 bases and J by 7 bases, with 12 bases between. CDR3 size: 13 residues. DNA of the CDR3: TGTGCCAGCAGAAACGGAGAAGTCGGGGAGCTGTTTTTT. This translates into CASRNGEVGELFF.

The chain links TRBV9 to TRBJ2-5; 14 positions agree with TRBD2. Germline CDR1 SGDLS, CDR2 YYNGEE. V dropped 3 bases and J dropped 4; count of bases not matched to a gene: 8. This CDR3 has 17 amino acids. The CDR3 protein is CASSARGTSGSLETQYF. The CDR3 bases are TGTGCCAGCAGCGCCCGTGGGACTAGCGGGAGCCTAGAGACCCAGTACTTC.

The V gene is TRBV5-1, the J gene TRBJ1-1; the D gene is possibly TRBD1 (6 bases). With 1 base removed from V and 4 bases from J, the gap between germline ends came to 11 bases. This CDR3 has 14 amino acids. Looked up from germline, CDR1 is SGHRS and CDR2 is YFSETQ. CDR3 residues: CASSLSQGFTEAFF. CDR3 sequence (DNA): TGCGCCAGCAGCTTGAGTCAGGGGTTCACTGAAGCTTTCTTT.

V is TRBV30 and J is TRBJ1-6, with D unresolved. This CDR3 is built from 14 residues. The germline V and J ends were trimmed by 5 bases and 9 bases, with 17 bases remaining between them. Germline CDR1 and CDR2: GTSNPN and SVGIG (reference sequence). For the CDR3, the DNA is TGTGCCTGGGCCGTAAGGCCGAAAAGTTCACCCCTCCACTTT. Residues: CAWAVRPKSSPLHF.

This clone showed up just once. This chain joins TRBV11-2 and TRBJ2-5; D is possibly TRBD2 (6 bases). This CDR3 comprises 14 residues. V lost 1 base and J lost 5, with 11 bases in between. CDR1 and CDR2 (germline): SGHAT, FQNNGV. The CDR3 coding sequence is TGTGCCAGCAGCTTAGTTGGGGGGACGGAGACCCAGTACTTC. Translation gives CASSLVGGTETQYF.

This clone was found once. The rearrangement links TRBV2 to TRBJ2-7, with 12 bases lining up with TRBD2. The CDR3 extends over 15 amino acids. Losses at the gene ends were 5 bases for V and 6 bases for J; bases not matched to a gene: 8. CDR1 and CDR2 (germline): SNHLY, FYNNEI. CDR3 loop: CASSMFLAGGREQYV. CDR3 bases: TGTGCCAGCAGTATGTTCCTAGCGGGAGGGCGCGAGCAGTACGTC.

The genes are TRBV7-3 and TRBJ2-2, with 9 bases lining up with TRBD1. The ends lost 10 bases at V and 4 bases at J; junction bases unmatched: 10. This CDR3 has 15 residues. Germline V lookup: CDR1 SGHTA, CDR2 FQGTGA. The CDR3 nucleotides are TGTGCCACCTTGCGGGGACAGGGAGGCACCGGGGAGCTGTTTTTT. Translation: CATLRGQGGTGELFF.

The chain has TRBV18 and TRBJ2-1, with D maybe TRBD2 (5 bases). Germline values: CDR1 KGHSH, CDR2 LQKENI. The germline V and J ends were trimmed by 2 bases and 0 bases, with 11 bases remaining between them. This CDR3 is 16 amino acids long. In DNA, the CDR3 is TGTGCCAGCTCACCAGAGTCGAGCGGCTCCTACAATGAGCAGTTCTTC. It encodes CASSPESSGSYNEQFF.

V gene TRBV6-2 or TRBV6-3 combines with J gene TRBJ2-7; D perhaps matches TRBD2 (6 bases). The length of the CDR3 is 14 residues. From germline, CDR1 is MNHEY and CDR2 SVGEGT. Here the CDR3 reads CTSSYLGTSYEQYV. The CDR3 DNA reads TGTACCAGCAGTTACTTGGGGACTTCCTACGAGCAGTACGTC.

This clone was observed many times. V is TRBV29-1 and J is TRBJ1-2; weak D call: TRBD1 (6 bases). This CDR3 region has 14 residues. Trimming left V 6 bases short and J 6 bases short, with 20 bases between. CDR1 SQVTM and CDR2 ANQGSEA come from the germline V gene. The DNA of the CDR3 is TGCAGCGTCCTAAACAGGGAACAGTGGAATGGCTACACCTTC. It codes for CSVLNREQWNGYTF.

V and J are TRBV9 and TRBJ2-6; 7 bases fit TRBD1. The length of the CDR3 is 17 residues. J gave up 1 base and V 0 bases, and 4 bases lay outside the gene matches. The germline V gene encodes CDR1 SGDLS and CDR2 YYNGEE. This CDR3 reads CASSVGTGNSGANVLTF. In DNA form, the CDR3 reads TGTGCCAGCAGCGTAGGGACAGGTAATTCTGGGGCCAACGTCCTGACTTTC.

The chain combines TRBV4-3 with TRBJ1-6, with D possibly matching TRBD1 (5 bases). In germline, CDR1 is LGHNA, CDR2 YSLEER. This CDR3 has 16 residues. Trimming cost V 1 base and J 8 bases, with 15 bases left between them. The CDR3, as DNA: TGCGCCAGCAGCCAAGGCCGGGCGACAGCTTATTCACCCCTCCACTTT. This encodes CASSQGRATAYSPLHF.

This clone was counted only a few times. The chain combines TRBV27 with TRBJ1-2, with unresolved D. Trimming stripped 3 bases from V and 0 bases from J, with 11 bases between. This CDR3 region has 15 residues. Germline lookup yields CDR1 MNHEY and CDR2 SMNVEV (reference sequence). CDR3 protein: CASSLSRVANYGYTF. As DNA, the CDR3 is TGTGCCAGCAGTTTGTCTAGGGTGGCTAACTATGGCTACACCTTC.

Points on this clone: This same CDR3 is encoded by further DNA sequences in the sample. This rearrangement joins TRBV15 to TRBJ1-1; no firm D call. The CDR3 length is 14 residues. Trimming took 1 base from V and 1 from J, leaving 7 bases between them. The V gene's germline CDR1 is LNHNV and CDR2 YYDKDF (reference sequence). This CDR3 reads CATSRGRRNTEAFF. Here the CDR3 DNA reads TGTGCCACCAGCAGAGGGAGGAGGAACACTGAAGCTTTCTTT.